This T cell receptor (beta chain) was recovered during a study of cytomegalovirus exposure and HLA in healthy donors. Study information: HLA-typed donors were the source of approximately 85 million unique TCRs, which an early data release held.

Sampled while nominally healthy, donors likely had unrecorded immune exposures. Study results and limitations: Previously analyzed data showed that most TCR beta V segments were productive at a frequency of about 87% or about 30%. 164 TCR beta chains were listed as cytomegalovirus-associated.

The CDR3 runs to 17 residues. The V segment lost 5 bases and the J segment 0 bases; nucleotides outside the gene matches: 10. Germline V gene sequence: CDR1 SGHTA, CDR2 FQGNSA. A word on this clone: Antigen: not known.

The PCR used 60 Vbeta and 13 Jbeta primers. TCRdb's table, derived via immunoSEQ multiplex PCR, lists solely in-frame clones and lacks some. This sample has fewer than 200,000 clones, with 80% to 85% found just once. Sequenced sample: PBMCs. The rearrangement joins TRBV7-2 to TRBJ2-7, with 10 bases lining up with TRBD2. This TCR was recovered from a man aged 45-65 years in good health and CMV-seronegative. DNA for the CDR3: TGTGCCAGCAGCCCAGAGGCTAGCGGGGGTCCCTCCTACGAGCAGTACTTC. The encoded protein is CASSPEASGGPSYEQYF.